This T cell receptor (beta chain) appears in the sequencing data of a study of blood T cells in healthy people across ages. With regard to this clonotype: Its antigen is currently unknown.

Sample-barcoded 5' priming and a J-beta primer mix drove a second PCR of about 6 to 11 cycles. TCRdb re-analysed the 5' RACE reads in MiXCR, keeping a single row per CDR3 protein. The repertoire holds roughly 1.4 million distinct CDR3 sequences, with approximately 59% as singletons. General observations from the study: Older individuals had lower TCR beta diversity per million T cells (the decline was roughly linear).

Staff drew roughly 10 milliliters of peripheral blood from each donor. This sequence was found in a young man in good health. The sequencing sample was made of blood.

CDR3 DNA sequence: TGTGCCAGCACCCTGGGACCGGGACAGGTCCTCTACGAGCAGTACTTC. The encoded protein is CASTLGPGQVLYEQYF. V gene TRBV28 combines with J gene TRBJ2-7, with TRBD1 matching over 8 bases. The germline V gene has CDR1 MDHEN and CDR2 SYDVKM. J lost 3 bases, V lost 7 bases, and 14 bases had no gene match. The CDR3 runs 16 residues.